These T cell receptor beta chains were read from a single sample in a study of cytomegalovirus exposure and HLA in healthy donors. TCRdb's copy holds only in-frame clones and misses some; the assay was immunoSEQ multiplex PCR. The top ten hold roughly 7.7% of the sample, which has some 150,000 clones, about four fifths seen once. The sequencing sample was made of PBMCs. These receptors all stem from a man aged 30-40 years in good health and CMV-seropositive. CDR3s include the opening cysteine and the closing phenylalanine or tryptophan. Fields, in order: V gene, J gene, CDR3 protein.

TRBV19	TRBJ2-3	CASSISVAGVTQYF
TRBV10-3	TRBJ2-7	CAIRVDRGNEQYF
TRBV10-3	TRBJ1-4	CAISERGSEKLFF
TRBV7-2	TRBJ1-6	CASSRGNNSPLHF
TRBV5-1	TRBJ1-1	CASSLTGGGDTEAFF
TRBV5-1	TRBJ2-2	CASSLSLAGGDTGELFF
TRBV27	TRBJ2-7	CASSLGLGYEQYF
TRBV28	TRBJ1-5	CASRIQGSNQPQHF
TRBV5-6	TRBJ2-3	CASSYQGVRSDTQYF
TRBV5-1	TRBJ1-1	CASSSRQGASTEAFF
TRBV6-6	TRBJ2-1	CLAGTDYNEQFF
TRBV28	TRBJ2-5	CASSLGGPETQYF
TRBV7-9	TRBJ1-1	CASSSNLNTEAFF
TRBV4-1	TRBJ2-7	CASSQEKRGTYEQYF
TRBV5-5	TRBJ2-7	CASSLGQGDYEQYF
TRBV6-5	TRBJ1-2	CASSLSRGLNGYTF
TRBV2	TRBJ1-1	CASSATGPNTEAFF
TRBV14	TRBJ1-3	CASSRSRSGNTIYF